This T cell receptor beta chain was obtained from a study of blood T cell repertoires in COVID-19. Study-wide context: Sites across the United States, Italy and Spain contributed samples from acute and convalescent COVID-19. PBMCs, B-cell-depleted T cells, or T cells were the source of the cDNA or gDNA that made up the material.

Trimming cost V 5 bases and J 6 bases, with 11 bases left between them. CDR1 is LGHDT and CDR2 is YNNKEL in the germline V gene (reference sequence). CDR3 length: 13 amino acids. The authors' processing: Amplification of reference gene primers was used by the study to estimate nucleated cell counts. This table comes from immunoSEQ multiplex PCR, and its TCRdb copy is limited to in-frame clones, with some not included. V, J and clone size are those of that table, while D and trimming were read from the DNA. The sample lists about 310,000 clones, 90% occurring once. This sequence was found in a woman aged 40 to 55 with COVID-19, enrolled during active disease. The V gene is TRBV3-1 (or the pseudogene TRBV3-2), the J gene TRBJ2-1, with a weak D call TRBD1 (5 bases). Sequenced material: peripheral blood. CDR3: CASSNDRLNEQFF. In DNA form, the CDR3 reads TGTGCCAGCAGCAATGACAGACTCAATGAGCAGTTCTTC.